This T cell receptor (beta chain) was recovered during a study of blood T cell repertoires in COVID-19. Study-wide context: PBMCs, B-cell-depleted T cells, or T cells provided the cDNA or gDNA that made up the material.

From germline, CDR1 is SNHLY and CDR2 FYNNEI. The CDR3 totals 11 residues. The V segment lost 8 bases and the J segment 4 bases; nucleotides outside the gene matches: 2. Generated by immunoSEQ multiplex PCR, the TCRdb table keeps only in-frame clones and is missing some. The sample yields around 200,000 clones, around 85% seen once. The chain couples TRBV2 to TRBJ2-7; 7 bases map to TRBD1. The receptor's source is a woman of 80 years or more with acute or convalescent COVID-19. Sequencing was performed on peripheral blood. CDR3 loop: CASGGQYEQYF. The DNA of the CDR3 is TGTGCCAGCGGGGGACAGTACGAGCAGTACTTC.